This T cell receptor (beta chain) was sequenced during a study of T cells in Graves' hyperthyroidism and ophthalmopathy. Regions amplified from RNA transcripts were the TCR beta CDR3 regions. Primed by the HTBI set, a first-round RT-PCR was run on the TCR CDR3. One entry per CDR3 protein results from TCRdb running MiXCR on the multiplex PCR reads. The sample has 250,000 or so distinct CDR3 sequences, roughly 14% seen once. Patients having uncontrolled infection, another autoimmune disease, pregnancy or lactation were not included. A sample of blood taken at first hyperthyroidism diagnosis preceded any ophthalmopathy symptoms. Study-level results: Most thyroid-expanded clonotypes above 0.001 were also found in blood. Ophthalmopathy, which appeared later, was predicted by the model a median approximately 6.7 months before onset.

This clonotype came up many times. As yet, its antigen is unknown. Trimming shortened V by 2 bases and J by 2 bases, and 10 bases separated the two germline ends. CDR3 length: 14 amino acids. Germline V gene lookup returns CDR1 WSHSY and CDR2 SAAADI. This chain joins TRBV10-2 and TRBJ2-7; maybe TRBD1 (5 bases). The source of this sequence is a woman aged 40-49 years with Graves' hyperthyroidism that later progressed to Graves' ophthalmopathy. The material sequenced was blood. CDR3 DNA sequence: TGCGCCAGCAGTGAGGGGGCGAACCCCTACGAGCAGTACTTC. Protein: CASSEGANPYEQYF.